These T cell receptor beta chains were read from a single sample in a study of blood T cells in healthy people across ages. TCRdb independently ran MiXCR on the 5' RACE reads; one entry per CDR3 protein. The table shows 450,000 to 700,000 distinct CDR3 sequences, with roughly 29% occurring only once. Sequences were obtained from blood. The origin of the receptors is a woman between 65 and 79 years old in good health. Each CDR3 is given with its conserved first and last residue. Each record gives: clone size, J gene, D gene, V gene, CDR3 DNA, CDR3 protein. A D gene is named only where the DNA matches it firmly. The listing skips clone size in some rows; elsewhere it reads once, few, many or a size class.

.	TRBJ2-1	.	TRBV7-3	TGTGCCAGCAGCGCCCAGTCTAGGAGCTCCTACAATGAGCAGTTCTTC	CASSAQSRSSYNEQFF
many	TRBJ2-1	.	TRBV11-3	TGTGCCAGCAGCTCACAATCCAACGGAGCACCGTTCTTC	CASSSQSNGAPFF
.	TRBJ2-1	.	TRBV6-6	TGTGCCAGCAGTTCCTCGGGAGGGGGCGCTTGGAATGAGCAGTTCTTC	CASSSSGGGAWNEQFF
.	TRBJ1-4	.	TRBV4-1	TGCGCCAGCAGCCAAGATTATGGCAGGGGCAATGAAAAACTGTTTTTT	CASSQDYGRGNEKLFF
.	TRBJ2-6	TRBD2	TRBV3-1	TGTGCCAGCAGGCAGGGAGGGGATTACTCTGGGGCCAACGTCCTGACTTTC	CASRQGGDYSGANVLTF
.	TRBJ2-7	.	TRBV25-1	TGTGCCAGCGCCCAGGGGGGGCAGAACGAGCAGTACTTC	CASAQGGQNEQYF
.	TRBJ1-2	.	TRBV9	TGTGCCAGCAGTAGAACCCCCGGGACATCTTATGGCTACACCTTC	CASSRTPGTSYGYTF
few	TRBJ2-5	TRBD2	TRBV20-1	TGCAGTGCTAGTCTAGCGGGGGGCAAGTTCTTC	CSASLAGGKFF
few	TRBJ1-2	.	TRBV20-1	TGCAGTGCTGACGCTCCGGGTGGCTACACCTTC	CSADAPGGYTF
few	TRBJ2-5	.	TRBV12-3/TRBV12-4	TGTGCCAGCAGTTTGCTGCAGCAAGAGACCCAGTACTTC	CASSLLQQETQYF
few	TRBJ2-7	.	TRBV12-3/TRBV12-4	TGTGCCAGTGGGTCAGGGGGGATGGACGAGCAGTACTTC	CASGSGGMDEQYF
few	TRBJ2-1	TRBD2	TRBV5-4	TGTGCCAGCAGCTCAAAGGGCGGGGGGGCCTGGAATGAGCAGTTCTTC	CASSSKGGGAWNEQFF
few	TRBJ2-3	TRBD1	TRBV19	TGTGCCAGTACTCCACCGAGGGGGAGACAGGGGAGCACAGATACGCAGTATTTT	CASTPPRGRQGSTDTQYF
.	TRBJ2-7	.	TRBV7-8	TGTGCCAGCAGCTTAAACCAGGTCGAGCAGTACTTC	CASSLNQVEQYF
many	TRBJ1-4	.	TRBV6-5	TGTGCCAGCAGTTACTCAGGCACGTCGGTAACAACTAATGAAAAACTGTTTTTT	CASSYSGTSVTTNEKLFF
.	TRBJ1-5	TRBD1	TRBV2	TGTGCCAGCGGGGGACAGCTTAGCAATCAGCCCCAGCATTTT	CASGGQLSNQPQHF
.	TRBJ2-2	.	TRBV11-2	TGTGCCAGCAGCTCTACGGACAGCAACACCGGGGAGCTGTTTTTT	CASSSTDSNTGELFF
.	TRBJ1-1	TRBD1	TRBV9	TGTGCCAGCAGCGGGACAGGGGTCACTGAAGCTTTCTTT	CASSGTGVTEAFF
few	TRBJ1-6	.	TRBV4-3	TGCGCCAGCAGCCAAGATCCAAGGGGAAATTCACCCCTCCACTTT	CASSQDPRGNSPLHF
once	TRBJ2-4	TRBD1	TRBV7-9	TGTGCCAGCAGCAAATCCGGGACAGAAAACATTCAGTACTTC	CASSKSGTENIQYF
many	TRBJ2-1	TRBD2	TRBV24-1	TGTGCCACCAGTGATCCCCGCGTCGGGACTAGCGGGGAGACCAATGAGCAGTTCTTC	CATSDPRVGTSGETNEQFF
.	TRBJ2-5	.	TRBV27	TGTGCCAGCAGTACGTGGGGGGCTACGTACCAAGAGACCCAGTACTTC	CASSTWGATYQETQYF
.	TRBJ1-3	.	TRBV12-3/TRBV12-4	TGTGCCAGCAGCCTTAGAGTTAACTCTGGAAACACCATATATTTT	CASSLRVNSGNTIYF
.	TRBJ2-5	.	TRBV29-1	TGCAGCGTTGATGGAGCGGAAGAGACCCAGTACTTC	CSVDGAEETQYF
.	TRBJ1-1	.	TRBV7-2	TGTGCCAGCAGCCCGGACCCGATGAACACTGAAGCTTTCTTT	CASSPDPMNTEAFF
many	TRBJ2-3	.	TRBV6-2/TRBV6-3	TGTGCCAGCAGTGGGGACACTAGCACAGATACGCAGTATTTT	CASSGDTSTDTQYF
.	TRBJ2-5	.	TRBV5-5	TGTGCCAGCAGTCCCGCAGAGAACCAAGTCCAAGAGACCCAGTACTTC	CASSPAENQVQETQYF
.	TRBJ1-5	.	TRBV29-1	TGCAGCGTTCTTAGACACCGACGTGGTCAGCCCCAGCATTTT	CSVLRHRRGQPQHF
few	TRBJ2-7	.	TRBV6-2/TRBV6-3	TGTGCCAGCAGTTACGGAGACACAACCTCCTACGAGCAGTACTTC	CASSYGDTTSYEQYF
few	TRBJ2-6	.	TRBV7-3	TGTGCCAGCAGCCCTAGGGCAGGGGTAACTGGGGCCAACGTCCTGACTTTC	CASSPRAGVTGANVLTF
.	TRBJ2-7	.	TRBV29-1	TGCAGCGTCGCCTCGGCGGTAAGCTCCTACGAGCAGTACTTC	CSVASAVSSYEQYF
.	TRBJ2-4	.	TRBV7-3	TGTGCCAGCAGCCTTCAGGACAGCACAATTCAGTACTTC	CASSLQDSTIQYF
few	TRBJ2-1	.	TRBV5-6	TGTGCCAGCAGCTTAGACCGCAGAAACTACAATGAGCAGTTCTTC	CASSLDRRNYNEQFF
few	TRBJ1-3	.	TRBV7-2	TGTGCCAGCAGCTTAGCCGGGACCCACGGAGGTGGAAACACCATATATTTT	CASSLAGTHGGGNTIYF
.	TRBJ2-7	TRBD1	TRBV9	TGTGCCAGCAGCGGCCGACAGGGAAGCTCCTACGAGCAGTACTTC	CASSGRQGSSYEQYF
few	TRBJ1-1	TRBD1	TRBV5-1	TGCGCCAGCAGCTCCCGGGACAGGGTGGTGAACACTGAAGCTTTCTTT	CASSSRDRVVNTEAFF
few	TRBJ2-4	TRBD2	TRBV4-3	TGCGCCAGCAGCCCTACGTCCGGGGGGGGGTCCAAAAACATTCAGTACTTC	CASSPTSGGGSKNIQYF
few	TRBJ2-3	.	TRBV7-2	TGTGCCAGCAGCAACGACCGGGGCACAGATACGCAGTATTTT	CASSNDRGTDTQYF
.	TRBJ2-2	TRBD2	TRBV12-3/TRBV12-4	TGTGCCAGCAGACTCAGCGGGGGGGCCCATACCGGGGAGCTGTTTTTT	CASRLSGGAHTGELFF
.	TRBJ2-4	.	TRBV9	TGTGCCAGCAGCGTAGATGTGGGGAACATTCAGTACTTC	CASSVDVGNIQYF
few	TRBJ1-3	.	TRBV18	TGTGCCAGCTCACCGGCCCGTTTCACTGGAAACACCATATATTTT	CASSPARFTGNTIYF
.	TRBJ1-4	.	TRBV24-1	TGTGCCTCTGGAAACGGGGCAACTAATGAAAAACTGTTTTTT	CASGNGATNEKLFF
.	TRBJ2-3	.	TRBV23-1	TGCGCCAGCAGTCAATACATCCCCACAGATACGCAGTATTTT	CASSQYIPTDTQYF
.	TRBJ1-1	.	TRBV5-1	TGCGCCAGCACCTGGGGGGGGCCGAACACTGAAGCTTTCTTT	CASTWGGPNTEAFF
.	TRBJ2-1	TRBD1	TRBV24-1	TGTGCCACCAGTGATTCGGCAGGGGGCCCTCTATATCAATACAATGAGCAGTTCTTC	CATSDSAGGPLYQYNEQFF
.	TRBJ2-3	TRBD2	TRBV7-2	TGTGCCAGCAGCCAGGGACTAGCGGGGACTAGCACAGATACGCAGTATTTT	CASSQGLAGTSTDTQYF
.	TRBJ2-7	.	TRBV6-2/TRBV6-3	TGTGCCAGCAGTTACACCAGGGGGCAGTACTTC	CASSYTRGQYF
few	TRBJ2-7	.	TRBV3-1	TGTGCCAGCAGCGGAGACGCCGAGGGCGGATCCTACGAGCAGTACTTC	CASSGDAEGGSYEQYF
few	TRBJ2-5	TRBD2	TRBV3-1	TGTGCCAGCAGCCGTAAAGGCGCGGGGGGAAAAGAGACCCAGTACTTC	CASSRKGAGGKETQYF
.	TRBJ2-1	TRBD2	TRBV7-9	TGTGCCAGCAGCTTAGATTCACTAGCGGGAAGACATGAGCAGTTCTTC	CASSLDSLAGRHEQFF
.	TRBJ2-3	TRBD1	TRBV10-3	TGTGCCATCAGGACAGGGGGCGAGGCGACAGATACGCAGTATTTT	CAIRTGGEATDTQYF